The rows below give T cell receptor beta chains drawn from one sample of a study of technical replicates of blood from a few donors. Assay: immunoSEQ multiplex PCR; the TCRdb copy retains only in-frame clones and omits some. This sample has 55,000 to 70,000 clones, with roughly nine tenths found just once. The specimen was PBMCs. The origin of the receptors is a human donor in good health. Some clones in this sample may be carry-over from other donors' samples. CDR3s include the opening cysteine and the closing phenylalanine or tryptophan. The D gene is left open where the match is weak.

d_call j_call v_call cdr3_nt cdr3_aa
. TRBJ1-6 TRBV2 TGTGCCAGCAGTGTAGCTACAGGGCGTAATTCACCCCTCCACTTT CASSVATGRNSPLHF
. TRBJ1-4 TRBV18 TGTGCCAGCTCACCAAGCGGGAGTGGTTCTTCTAATGAAAAACTGTTTTTT CASSPSGSGSSNEKLFF
. TRBJ1-1 TRBV7-2 TGTGCCAGCAGCTTAGTCGTGAACACTGAAGCTTTCTTT CASSLVVNTEAFF
TRBD2 TRBJ2-5 TRBV29-1 TGCAGCGTTGAGTTGGGCGGGAGGGCCAGGGAGACCCAGTACTTC CSVELGGRARETQYF
TRBD2 TRBJ2-1 TRBV30 TGTGCCTGGAGGAGAGGAGTAGTAGCGGGAGGAGGGTCCTACAATGAGCAGTTCTTC CAWRRGVVAGGGSYNEQFF
TRBD1 TRBJ1-4 TRBV5-4 TGTGCCAGCAGCCCGGGCCGGACAGGGGCTAATGAAAAACTGTTTTTT CASSPGRTGANEKLFF
. TRBJ2-3 TRBV5-6 TGTGCCAGCAGCGGTGGAGGGGGAGGGCCAGATACGCAGTATTTT CASSGGGGGPDTQYF
TRBD2 TRBJ2-5 TRBV5-1 TGCGCCAGCAGCCCCGGGACTAGCGGAGTTCAAGAGACCCAGTACTTC CASSPGTSGVQETQYF
TRBD1 TRBJ1-2 TRBV6-1 TGTGCCAGCAGTGAAGTGACAGGGGACTATGGCTACACCTTC CASSEVTGDYGYTF
TRBD2 TRBJ2-1 TRBV7-2 TGTGCCAGCAGCTTAAGTTCGGGACTAGCAAATGAGCAGTTCTTC CASSLSSGLANEQFF
. TRBJ1-1 TRBV7-9 TGTGCCAGCAGCTTAGGGACAGCTAAGAGTGAAGCTTTCTTT CASSLGTAKSEAFF
TRBD1 TRBJ1-2 TRBV13 TGTGCCAGCAGCTTTAACAGGGGCTTAAACTATGGCTACACCTTC CASSFNRGLNYGYTF
. TRBJ2-2 TRBV9 TGTGCCAGCAGCGTGACACTCGGGGGGCTTATCGCCGGGGAGCTGTTTTTT CASSVTLGGLIAGELFF
TRBD2 TRBJ2-5 TRBV2 TGTGCCAGCAGTGAGAGGGCGGGGGGGCCAGAGACCCAGTACTTC CASSERAGGPETQYF
TRBD2 TRBJ2-1 TRBV4-3 TGCGCCAGCAGCCAAGACCGGCGGGGGGGTGAGAGGGAGCAGTTCTTC CASSQDRRGGEREQFF
. TRBJ2-3 TRBV4-2 TGTGCCAGCAGCCAACCAGGGGTGGCGGGAGATACGCAGTATTTT CASSQPGVAGDTQYF
. TRBJ1-6 TRBV7-8 TGTGCCAGCAGCTCACAGGGAATAAATTCACCCCTCCACTTT CASSSQGINSPLHF
. TRBJ2-7 TRBV7-6 TGTGCCAGCAGCCCTATTTGGACGCCGGGACTCGAGCAGTACTTC CASSPIWTPGLEQYF
. TRBJ1-4 TRBV7-2 TGTGCCAGCAGCTTAATAGCAACTAATGAAAAACTGTTTTTT CASSLIATNEKLFF
TRBD1 TRBJ2-5 TRBV6-5 TGTGCCAGCAGTCCTACCGGGACAGGGGGTTTGACCCAGTACTTC CASSPTGTGGLTQYF
. TRBJ1-6 TRBV7-6 TGTGCCAGCAGCTTAAAGGGGGGGTATAATTCACCCCTCCACTTT CASSLKGGYNSPLHF
TRBD2 TRBJ2-3 TRBV5-1 TGCGCCAGCAAAAGGACTAGCGGGGGAAACACAGATACGCAGTATTTT CASKRTSGGNTDTQYF